Listed here are 10 T cell receptor beta chains from one sample, sequenced in a study of T cells in women clearing cervical HPV infection (dated by TCRdb to the late 2010s). The library was produced with the immunoSEQ multiplex PCR assay. TCRdb carries this immuneACCESS record with in-frame sequences only. Its versions omit some clonotypes, under half of them owing to an unresolved V gene in the studies checked, with the rest unexplained. The table for this sample shows approximately 37,000 clones. The ten largest make up approximately 6.3% of the sample. The sample taken for sequencing was blood buffy coat. These receptors all stem from a woman between 18 and 69 years old with a cervical HPV16 infection that either progressed to CIN3+ or cleared (not recorded which).

Worth noting for this clone: The sequence runs out 3 residues before the end of the CDR3; the remainder is reconstructed from the germline J gene. The chain uses TRBV20-1 and TRBJ1-5, with a tentative D call TRBD1 (6 bases). Germline-derived CDR1 and CDR2 are DFQATT and SNEGSKA (reference sequence). V was clipped by 5 bases and J by 4 bases, with 9 bases between them. CDR3 length: 12 residues. CDR3: CSAETGNQPQHF. CDR3 bases read: TGCAGTGCTGAAACAGGGAATCAGCCC.

On this clone: The read ends 3 residues shy of where the CDR3 ends; the end is completed using the germline J gene. The chain carries TRBV30 and TRBJ1-2; D not certain. There are 13 residues in the CDR3. Germline V lookup: CDR1 GTSNPN, CDR2 SVGIG (reference sequence). The chain's CDR3 is CAWTSLGDYDYTF. CDR3 DNA (partial): TGTGCCTGGACCTCGCTAGGAGATTACGAC.

With respect to this clone: Sequencing ends 3 residues short of the CDR3 end; the germline J gene provides the rest. This chain links TRBV12-3 or TRBV12-4 with TRBJ2-5, with 7 nucleotides matching TRBD2. The J segment lost 5 bases and the V segment lost 7 bases, leaving 13 bases of the junction unmatched. CDR3 length equals 15 residues. The CDR3 DNA, read in part, is TGTGCCAGCACTGAATCCGGGGGGAGAGGGGAGACC. It specifies CASTESGGRGET. The entire CDR3 sequence reads CASTESGGRGETQYF.

Details on this clone: The CDR3 extends 3 residues past the end of the read, so its final part is completed from the germline J gene. The genes are TRBV28 and TRBJ1-3; 7 positions agree with TRBD1. CDR1 and CDR2 (germline): MDHEN, SYDVKM. This CDR3 comprises 14 residues. Unmatched junction bases numbered 10, after V lost 9 bases and J lost 5 bases. This chain's CDR3 is CASVGGQRRNTIYF. The CDR3 DNA, read in part, is TGTGCCAGTGTAGGGGGCCAGAGGAGAAACACC.

Points on this clone: The CDR3 end lies 3 residues beyond the end of the read and is filled in from the germline J gene. The chain joins TRBV2 to TRBJ1-1, with a weak D call TRBD1 (5 bases). This CDR3 is built from 13 residues. Germline CDR1 and CDR2: SNHLY and FYNNEI. Partial CDR3 DNA: TGTGCCAGCAGTGAAGTAGTGCGGGGCGAA. Its protein is CASSEVVRGE. In full, the CDR3 is CASSEVVRGEAFF.

Worth noting for this clone: The read comes to an end 3 residues before the CDR3 does, leaving the germline J gene to fill in the end. The chain employs TRBV4-1 and TRBJ2-5; D assignment may be TRBD1 or TRBD2 (6 bases each). V lost 4 bases to trimming and J lost 5 bases, with 17 bases between them. CDR3 length: 15 residues. The germline CDR1 and CDR2 sequences are MGHRA and YSYEKL. The CDR3 bases that were read are TGCGCCAGCAGCCCCCAGGAGGGGGTCGGCGAGACC. Encoded protein: CASSPQEGVGET. The entire CDR3 protein is CASSPQEGVGETQYF.

As regards this clone: The read falls 3 residues short of the CDR3 end, and the missing part is taken from the germline J gene. The V call is TRBV7-6, the J call TRBJ1-5, with TRBD1 identical over 7 bases. V gave up 5 bases and J gave up 7 bases; unmatched junction bases: 8. Germline V gene sequence: CDR1 SGHVS, CDR2 FNYEAQ. This CDR3 has 14 residues. This CDR3 reads CASSMTGPDQPQHF. CDR3 bases read: TGTGCCAGCAGCATGACAGGGCCGGACCAGCCC.

Frequency places this clone as medium-sized. The CDR3 is cut off 3 residues early in the read; its end comes from the germline J gene. The chain joins TRBV2 to TRBJ1-2, with 9 positions matching TRBD1. Per germline, CDR1 SNHLY and CDR2 FYNNEI. The CDR3 contains 14 residues. Trimming removed 5 bases from V and 1 base from J; junction bases left unmatched: 2. CDR3: CASSLTGGNYGYTF. The sequenced CDR3 bases are TGTGCCAGCAGTTTGACAGGGGGTAACTATGGC.

Regarding this clone: The read halts 3 residues ahead of the CDR3 end, with the missing end drawn from the germline J gene. Other DNA sequences in the sample encode the same CDR3. The rearrangement joins TRBV7-2 to TRBJ1-3, with 7 bases lining up with TRBD1. V shed 5 bases and J 2 bases; nucleotides not matched to a gene: 3. This CDR3 spans 14 amino acids. Germline V gene sequence: CDR1 SGHTA, CDR2 FQGNSA. CDR3 residues: CASSEQGTGNTIYF. The sequenced part of the CDR3 DNA is TGTGCCAGCAGCGAACAGGGGACTGGAAACACC.

Concerning this clone itself: The CDR3 is cut off 3 residues early in the read; its end comes from the germline J gene. This rearrangement joins TRBV20-1 to TRBJ1-4, with 8 bases lining up with TRBD1. CDR1 and CDR2 from the germline V gene are DFQATT and SNEGSKA (reference sequence). CDR3 length: 14 amino acids. This CDR3 reads CSAPSDRENSPLFF. The CDR3 bases that were read are TGCAGTGCACCTTCGGACAGGGAGAATTCACCA.